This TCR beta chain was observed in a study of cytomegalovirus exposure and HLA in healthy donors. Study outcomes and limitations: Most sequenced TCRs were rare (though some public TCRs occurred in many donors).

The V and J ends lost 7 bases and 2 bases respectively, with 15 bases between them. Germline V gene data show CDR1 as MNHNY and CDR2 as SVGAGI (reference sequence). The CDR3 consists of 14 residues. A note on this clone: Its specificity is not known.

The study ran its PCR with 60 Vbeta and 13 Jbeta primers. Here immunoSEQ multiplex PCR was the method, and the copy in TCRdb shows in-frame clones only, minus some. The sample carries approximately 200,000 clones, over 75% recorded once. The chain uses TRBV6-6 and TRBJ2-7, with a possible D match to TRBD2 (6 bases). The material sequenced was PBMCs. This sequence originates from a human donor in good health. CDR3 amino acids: CASNYGTFAYEQYF. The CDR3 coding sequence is TGTGCCAGCAACTACGGGACTTTCGCCTACGAGCAGTACTTC.